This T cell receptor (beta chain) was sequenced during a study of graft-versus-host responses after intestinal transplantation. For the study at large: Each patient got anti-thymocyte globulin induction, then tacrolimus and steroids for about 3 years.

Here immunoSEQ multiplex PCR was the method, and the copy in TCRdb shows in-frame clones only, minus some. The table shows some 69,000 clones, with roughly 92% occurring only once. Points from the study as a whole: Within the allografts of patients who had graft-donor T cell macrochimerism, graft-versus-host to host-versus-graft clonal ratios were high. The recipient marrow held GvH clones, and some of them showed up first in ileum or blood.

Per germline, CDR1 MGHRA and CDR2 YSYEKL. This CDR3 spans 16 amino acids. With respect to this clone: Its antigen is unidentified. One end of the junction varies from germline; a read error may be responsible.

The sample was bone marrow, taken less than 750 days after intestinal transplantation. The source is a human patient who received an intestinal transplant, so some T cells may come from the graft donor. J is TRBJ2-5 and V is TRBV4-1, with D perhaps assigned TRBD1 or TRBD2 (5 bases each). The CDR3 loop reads CASSQESGPPQATQYF. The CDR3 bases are TGCGCCAGCAGCCAAGAATCGGGGCCACCCCAAGCGACCCAGTACTTC.